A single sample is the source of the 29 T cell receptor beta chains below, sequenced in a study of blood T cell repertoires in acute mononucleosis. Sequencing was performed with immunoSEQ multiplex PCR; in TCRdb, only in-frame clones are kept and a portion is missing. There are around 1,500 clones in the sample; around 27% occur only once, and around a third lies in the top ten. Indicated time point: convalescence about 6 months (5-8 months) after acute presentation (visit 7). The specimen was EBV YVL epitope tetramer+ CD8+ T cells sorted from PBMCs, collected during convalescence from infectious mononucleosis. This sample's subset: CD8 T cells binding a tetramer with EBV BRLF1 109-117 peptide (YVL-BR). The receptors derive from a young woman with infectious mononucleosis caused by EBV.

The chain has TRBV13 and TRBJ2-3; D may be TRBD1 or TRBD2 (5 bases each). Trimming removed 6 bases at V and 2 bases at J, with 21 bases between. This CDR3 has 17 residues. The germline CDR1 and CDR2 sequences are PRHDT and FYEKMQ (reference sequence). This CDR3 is CASSSSMTASFTDTQYF. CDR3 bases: TGTGCCAGCAGTTCTTCAATGACAGCTAGCTTCACAGATACGCAGTATTTT. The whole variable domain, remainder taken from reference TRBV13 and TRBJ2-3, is AAGVIQSPRHLIKEKRETATLKCYPIPRHDTVYWYQQGPGQDPQFLISFYEKMQSDKGSIPDRFSAQQFSDYHSELNMSSLELGDSALYFCASSSSMTASFTDTQYFGPGTRLTVL.

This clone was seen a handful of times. Here the CDR3 reads CASSPGPGSYTF. DNA of the CDR3: TGTGCCAGCAGCCCCGGGCCCGGGAGCTACACCTTC. This chain joins TRBV6-1 and TRBJ1-2; D is undetermined. Trimming stripped 6 bases from V and 9 bases from J, with 14 bases between. The CDR3 spans 12 residues. CDR1 and CDR2 from the germline V gene are MNHNS and SASEGT.

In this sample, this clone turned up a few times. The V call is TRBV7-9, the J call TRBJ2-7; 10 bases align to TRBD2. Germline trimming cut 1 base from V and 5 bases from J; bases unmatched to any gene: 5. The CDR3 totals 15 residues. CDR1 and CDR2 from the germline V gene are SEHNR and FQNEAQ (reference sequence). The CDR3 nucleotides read TGTGCCAGCAGCTTAGTCCTAGCGGGAGTTCACGAGCAGTACTTC. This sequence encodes CASSLVLAGVHEQYF.

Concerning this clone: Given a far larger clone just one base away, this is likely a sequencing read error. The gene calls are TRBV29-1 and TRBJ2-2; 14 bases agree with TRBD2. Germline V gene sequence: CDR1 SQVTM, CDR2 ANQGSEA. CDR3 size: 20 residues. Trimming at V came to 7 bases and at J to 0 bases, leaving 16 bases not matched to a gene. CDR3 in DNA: TGCAGCGGTGCCAAGCCCGCCGGACTAGCGGGAGGTTCGAACACCGGGGAGCTGTTTTTT. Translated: CSGAKPAGLAGGSNTGELFF.

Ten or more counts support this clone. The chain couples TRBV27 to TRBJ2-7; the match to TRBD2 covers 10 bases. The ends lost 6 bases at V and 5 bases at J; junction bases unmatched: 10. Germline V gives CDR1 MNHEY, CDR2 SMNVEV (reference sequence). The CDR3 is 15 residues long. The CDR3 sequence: CASSLVLAGVHEQYF. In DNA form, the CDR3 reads TGTGCCAGCAGCTTAGTCCTAGCGGGAGTTCACGAGCAGTACTTC.

The CDR3 loop reads CASRGLRIEQFF. In nucleotides, the CDR3 is TGTGCCAGCAGGGGGTTGAGGATAGAGCAGTTCTTC. The chain employs TRBV27 and TRBJ2-1, with unresolved D. With 6 bases removed from V and 10 bases from J, the gap between germline ends came to 13 bases. The V gene's germline CDR1 is MNHEY and CDR2 SMNVEV (reference sequence). This CDR3 is 12 amino acids long.

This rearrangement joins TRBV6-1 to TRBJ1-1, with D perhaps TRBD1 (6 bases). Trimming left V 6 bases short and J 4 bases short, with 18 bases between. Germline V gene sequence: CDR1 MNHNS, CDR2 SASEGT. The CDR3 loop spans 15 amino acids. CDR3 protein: CASRALSGGGTEAFF. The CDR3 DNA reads TGTGCCAGCAGAGCCCTGTCGGGGGGCGGCACTGAAGCTTTCTTT.

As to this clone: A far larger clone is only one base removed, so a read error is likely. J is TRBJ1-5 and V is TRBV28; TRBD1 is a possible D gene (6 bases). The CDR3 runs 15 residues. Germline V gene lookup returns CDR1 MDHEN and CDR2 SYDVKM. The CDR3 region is CAISFLLGGAQPQHF. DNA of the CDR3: TGTGCCATCAGTTTCCTTCTGGGGGGGGCTCAGCCCCAGCATTTT. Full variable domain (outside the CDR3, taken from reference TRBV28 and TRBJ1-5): DVKVTQSSRYLVKRTGEKVFLECVQDMDHENMFWYRQDPGLGLRLIYFSYDVKMKEKGDIPEGYSVSREKKERFSLILESASTNQTSMYLCAISFLLGGAQPQHFGDGTRLSIL.

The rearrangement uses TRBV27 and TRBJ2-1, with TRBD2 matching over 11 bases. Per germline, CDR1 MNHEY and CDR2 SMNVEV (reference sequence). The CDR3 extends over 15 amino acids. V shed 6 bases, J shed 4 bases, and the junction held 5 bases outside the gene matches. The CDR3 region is CASRQLAGEYNEQFF. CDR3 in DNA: TGTGCCAGCAGACAACTAGCGGGAGAGTACAATGAGCAGTTCTTC.

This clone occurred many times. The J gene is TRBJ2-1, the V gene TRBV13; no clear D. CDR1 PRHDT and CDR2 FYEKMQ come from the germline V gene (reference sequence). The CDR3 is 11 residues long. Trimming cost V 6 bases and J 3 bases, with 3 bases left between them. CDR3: CASSIYNEQFF. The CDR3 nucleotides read TGTGCCAGCAGTATCTACAATGAGCAGTTCTTC.

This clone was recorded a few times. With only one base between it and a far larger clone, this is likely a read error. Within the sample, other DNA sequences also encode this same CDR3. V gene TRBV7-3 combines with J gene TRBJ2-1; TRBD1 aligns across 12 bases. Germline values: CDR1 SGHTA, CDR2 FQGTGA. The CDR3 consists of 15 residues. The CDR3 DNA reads TGCGCCAGCAGGGGGACAGGGGGCCTATACAATGAGCAGTTCTTC. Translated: CASRGTGGLYNEQFF.

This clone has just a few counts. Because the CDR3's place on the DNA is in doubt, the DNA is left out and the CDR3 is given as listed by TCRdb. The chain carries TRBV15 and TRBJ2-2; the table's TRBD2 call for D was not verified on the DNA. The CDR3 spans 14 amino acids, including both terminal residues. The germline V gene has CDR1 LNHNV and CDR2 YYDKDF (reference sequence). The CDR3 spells CATRIRETPGSCFF.

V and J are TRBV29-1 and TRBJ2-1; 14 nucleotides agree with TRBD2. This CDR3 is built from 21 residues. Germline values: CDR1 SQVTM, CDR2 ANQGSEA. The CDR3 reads CRVGGSGSGTSGGYSYNEQFF. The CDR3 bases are TGCAGGGTAGGAGGGTCAGGGTCCGGGACTAGCGGGGGATACTCCTACAATGAGCAGTTCTTC.

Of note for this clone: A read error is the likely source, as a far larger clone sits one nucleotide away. The CDR3 here is CASSFLGQTMNTEASF. The CDR3 DNA is TGTGCCAGCAGTTTTCTGGGACAGACAATGAACACTGAAGCTTCCTTT. The genes are TRBV27 and TRBJ1-1; 7 bases match TRBD1. CDR1 is MNHEY, CDR2 SMNVEV, per germline (reference sequence). The CDR3 loop spans 16 amino acids.

As DNA, the CDR3 is TGTGCCAGCAGTTTTTTTCTGGGACAGACAATGAACACTGAAGCTTTCTTT. It encodes CASSFFLGQTMNTEAFF. V usage is TRBV27 and J usage is TRBJ1-1; TRBD1 aligns across 7 bases. Per germline, CDR1 MNHEY and CDR2 SMNVEV (reference sequence). Losses at the gene ends were 3 bases for V and 0 bases for J; bases not matched to a gene: 10. The CDR3 spans 17 residues.

Written as DNA, the CDR3 is TGCAGCGTAGGAGGGACAGGGGCATACTCCTACAATGAGCAGTTCTTC. Amino acid sequence: CSVGGTGAYSYNEQFF. The V and J genes are TRBV29-1 and TRBJ2-1; 10 nucleotides line up with TRBD1. Germline assignment: CDR1 SQVTM and CDR2 ANQGSEA. The CDR3 consists of 16 residues. The J segment lost 0 bases and the V segment lost 6 bases, leaving 8 bases of the junction unmatched.

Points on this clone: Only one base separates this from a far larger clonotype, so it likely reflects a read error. The CDR3: CSGLGSNYGYTF. CDR3 bases: TGCAGCGGCCTGGGATCAAACTATGGCTACACCTTC. The V gene is TRBV29-1, the J gene TRBJ1-2; D remains unclear. In germline, CDR1 is SQVTM, CDR2 ANQGSEA. The V end lost 7 bases, the J end lost 2 bases, and 11 bases lay between the germline ends. There are 12 residues in the CDR3.

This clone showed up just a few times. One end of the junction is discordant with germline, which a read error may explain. CDR3 loop: CGVAKPAGLAGGSNTGELFF. CDR3 DNA: TGCGGCGTTGCCAAGCCCGCCGGACTAGCGGGAGGGTCGAACACCGGGGAGCTGTTTTTT. The chain employs TRBV29-1 and TRBJ2-2; 15 bases align to TRBD2. Per germline, CDR1 SQVTM and CDR2 ANQGSEA. CDR3 length: 20 amino acids.

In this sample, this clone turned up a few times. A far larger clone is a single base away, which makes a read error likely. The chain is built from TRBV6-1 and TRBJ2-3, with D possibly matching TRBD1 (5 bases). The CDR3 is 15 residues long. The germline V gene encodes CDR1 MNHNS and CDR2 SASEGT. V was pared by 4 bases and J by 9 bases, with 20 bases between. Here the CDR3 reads CASSALLGAASTQYF. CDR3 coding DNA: TGTGCCAGCAGTGCCCTACTTGGGGCAGCGTCGACGCAGTATTTT.

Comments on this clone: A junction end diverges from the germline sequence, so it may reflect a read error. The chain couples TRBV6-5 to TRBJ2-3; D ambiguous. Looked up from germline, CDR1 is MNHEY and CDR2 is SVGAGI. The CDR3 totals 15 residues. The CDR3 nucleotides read TGTGCCTGCAGTGCCCTACTTGGGTCAGCGTCGTCGCAGTATTTT. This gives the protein CACSALLGSASSQYF.

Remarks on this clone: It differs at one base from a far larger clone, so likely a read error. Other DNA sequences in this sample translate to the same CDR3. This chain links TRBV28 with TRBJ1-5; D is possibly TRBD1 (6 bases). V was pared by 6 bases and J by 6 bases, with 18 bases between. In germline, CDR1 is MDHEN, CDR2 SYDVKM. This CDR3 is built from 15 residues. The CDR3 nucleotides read TGTGCCAGCAGGTTCCTTCTGGGGGGGGCTCAGCCCCAGCATTTT. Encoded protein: CASRFLLGGAQPQHF. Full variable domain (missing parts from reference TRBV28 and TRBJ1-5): DVKVTQSSRYLVKRTGEKVFLECVQDMDHENMFWYRQDPGLGLRLIYFSYDVKMKEKGDIPEGYSVSREKKERFSLILESASTNQTSMYLCASRFLLGGAQPQHFGDGTRLSIL.

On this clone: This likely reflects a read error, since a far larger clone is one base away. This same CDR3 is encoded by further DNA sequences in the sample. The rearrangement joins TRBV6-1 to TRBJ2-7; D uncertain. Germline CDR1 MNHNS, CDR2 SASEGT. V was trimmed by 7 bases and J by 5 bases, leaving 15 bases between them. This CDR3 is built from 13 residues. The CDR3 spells CASMLPFGDEQYF. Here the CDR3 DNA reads TGTGCCAGCATGCTCCCTTTTGGTGACGAGCAGTACTTC.

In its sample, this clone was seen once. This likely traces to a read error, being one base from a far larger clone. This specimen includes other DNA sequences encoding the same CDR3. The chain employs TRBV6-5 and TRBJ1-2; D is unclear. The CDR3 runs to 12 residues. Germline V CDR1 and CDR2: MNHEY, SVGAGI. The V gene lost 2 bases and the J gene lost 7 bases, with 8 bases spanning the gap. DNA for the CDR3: TGTGCCAGCAGTTACGGCGGAGTTGGCTACACCTTC. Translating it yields CASSYGGVGYTF.

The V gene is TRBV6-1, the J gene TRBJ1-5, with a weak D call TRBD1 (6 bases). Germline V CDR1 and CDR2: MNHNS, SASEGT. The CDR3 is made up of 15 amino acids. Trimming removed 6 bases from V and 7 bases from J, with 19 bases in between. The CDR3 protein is CASRVPSGGGQPQHF. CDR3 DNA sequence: TGTGCCAGCAGAGTCCCGTCGGGGGGCGGCCAGCCCCAGCATTTT.

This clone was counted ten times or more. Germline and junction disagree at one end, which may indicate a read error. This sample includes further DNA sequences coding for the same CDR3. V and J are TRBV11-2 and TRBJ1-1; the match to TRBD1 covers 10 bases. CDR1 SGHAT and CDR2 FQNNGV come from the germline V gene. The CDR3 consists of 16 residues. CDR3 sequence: CASSQDDRGLSTEAFF. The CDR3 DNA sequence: TGCGCCAGCAGCCAAGACGACAGGGGGCTGAGCACTGAAGCTTTCTTT.

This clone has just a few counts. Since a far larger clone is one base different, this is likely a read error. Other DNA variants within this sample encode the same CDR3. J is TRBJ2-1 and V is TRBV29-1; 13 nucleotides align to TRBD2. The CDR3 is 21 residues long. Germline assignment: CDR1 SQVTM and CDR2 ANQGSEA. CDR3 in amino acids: CCVGGTGSGTSGAYSYNEQFF. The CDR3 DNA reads TGCTGCGTAGGAGGGACAGGGTCCGGGACTAGCGGGGCATACTCCTACAATGAGCAGTTCTTC.

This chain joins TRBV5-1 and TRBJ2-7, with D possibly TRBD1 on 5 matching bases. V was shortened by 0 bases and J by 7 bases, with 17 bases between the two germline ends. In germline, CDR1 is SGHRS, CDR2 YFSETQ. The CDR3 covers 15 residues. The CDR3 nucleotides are TGCGCCAGCAGCTTGGCCGAGACAGCCCTCAAAGAGCAGTACTTC. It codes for CASSLAETALKEQYF.

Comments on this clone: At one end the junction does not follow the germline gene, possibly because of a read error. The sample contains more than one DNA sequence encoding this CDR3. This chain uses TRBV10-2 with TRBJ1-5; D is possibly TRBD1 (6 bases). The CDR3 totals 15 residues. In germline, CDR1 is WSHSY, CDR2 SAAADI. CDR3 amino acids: CASRALSGGGQPQHF. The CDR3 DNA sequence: TGTGCCAGCAGAGCCCTGTCGGGGGGCGGCCAGCCCCAGCATTTT.

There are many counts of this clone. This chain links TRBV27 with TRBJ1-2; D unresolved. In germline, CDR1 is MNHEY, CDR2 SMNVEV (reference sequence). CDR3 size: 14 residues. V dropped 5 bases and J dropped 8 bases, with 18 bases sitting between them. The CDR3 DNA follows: TGTGCCAGCAGTGAGTACGGCTCCGGCGCGGGCTACACCTTC. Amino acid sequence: CASSEYGSGAGYTF.